Each of the 4 T cell receptor beta chains below was sequenced from the same sample in a study of cytomegalovirus exposure and HLA in healthy donors. 60 Vbeta and 13 Jbeta primers were used in PCR. Sequenced by immunoSEQ multiplex PCR; TCRdb stores in-frame clones only, minus some. The top ten hold approximately 0.22% of the sample, which has some 200,000 clones, 70% to 85% seen once. The sample was PBMCs. These TCRs come from a girl aged 2 to 9 in good health and CMV-seronegative.

The rearrangement links TRBV10-3 to TRBJ2-1; 9 bases align to TRBD1. CDR1 is ENHRY and CDR2 is SYGVKD in the germline V gene. The CDR3 extends over 15 amino acids. J lost 7 bases, V lost 5 bases, and 9 bases had no gene match. Here the CDR3 DNA reads TGTGCCATCAGTAGAGCAGGGACAGGGCCTAATGAGCAGTTCTTC. It is translated as CAISRAGTGPNEQFF.

The chain carries TRBV19 and TRBJ1-2; TRBD1 agrees at 8 bases. V shed 5 bases, J shed 3 bases, and the junction held 8 bases outside the gene matches. Germline assignment: CDR1 LNHDA and CDR2 SQIVND (reference sequence). The CDR3 runs to 15 residues. DNA for the CDR3: TGTGCCAGTAGTGTTCGGACAGGGTTGGACTATGGCTACACCTTC. Encoded protein: CASSVRTGLDYGYTF.

Regarding this clone: The sample has other DNA sequences that encode this CDR3 too. This chain links TRBV11-2 with TRBJ1-1; D unresolved. The CDR3 spans 13 residues. V lost 3 bases, J lost 0 bases, and 5 bases lay in between. Germline-derived CDR1 and CDR2 are SGHAT and FQNNGV. The CDR3 is CASSLAVNTEAFF. The DNA for the CDR3 is TGTGCCAGCAGCTTGGCAGTGAACACTGAAGCTTTCTTT.

This clone was recorded once. This chain joins TRBV5-1 and TRBJ1-5, with 7 bases lining up with TRBD1. Germline values: CDR1 SGHRS, CDR2 YFSETQ. The length of the CDR3 is 14 residues. V lost 2 bases to trimming and J lost 8 bases; unmatched junction nucleotides: 7. CDR3: CASSLNTGDEPQHF. The DNA for the CDR3 is TGCGCCAGCAGCTTAAACACAGGGGATGAGCCCCAGCATTTT.